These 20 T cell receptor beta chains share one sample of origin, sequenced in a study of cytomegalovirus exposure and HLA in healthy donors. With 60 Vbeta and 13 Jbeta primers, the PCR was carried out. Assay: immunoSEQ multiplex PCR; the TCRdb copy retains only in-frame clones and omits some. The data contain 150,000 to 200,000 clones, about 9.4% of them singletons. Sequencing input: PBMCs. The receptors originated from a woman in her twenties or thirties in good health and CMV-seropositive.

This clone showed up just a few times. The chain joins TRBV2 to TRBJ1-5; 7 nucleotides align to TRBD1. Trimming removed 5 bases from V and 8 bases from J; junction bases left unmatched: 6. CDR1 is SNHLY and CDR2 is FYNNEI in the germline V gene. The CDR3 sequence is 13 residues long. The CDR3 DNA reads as TGTGCCAGCAGTCTCACAGGGGTAGAGCCCCAGCATTTT. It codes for CASSLTGVEPQHF.

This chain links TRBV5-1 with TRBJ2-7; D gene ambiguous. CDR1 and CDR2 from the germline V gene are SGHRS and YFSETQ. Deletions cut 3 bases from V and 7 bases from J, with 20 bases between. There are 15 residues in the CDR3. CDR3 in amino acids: CASSSGTRSGPEQYF. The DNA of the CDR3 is TGCGCCAGCAGCTCGGGTACTCGCTCCGGCCCGGAGCAGTACTTC.

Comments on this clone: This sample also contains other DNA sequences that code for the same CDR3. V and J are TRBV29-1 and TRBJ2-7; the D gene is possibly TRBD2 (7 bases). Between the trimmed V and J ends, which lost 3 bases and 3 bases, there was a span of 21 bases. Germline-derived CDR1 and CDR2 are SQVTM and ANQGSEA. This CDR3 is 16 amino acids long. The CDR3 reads CSVEVAETGGIYEQYF. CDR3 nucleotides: TGCAGCGTTGAGGTGGCGGAGACGGGGGGCATCTACGAGCAGTACTTC.

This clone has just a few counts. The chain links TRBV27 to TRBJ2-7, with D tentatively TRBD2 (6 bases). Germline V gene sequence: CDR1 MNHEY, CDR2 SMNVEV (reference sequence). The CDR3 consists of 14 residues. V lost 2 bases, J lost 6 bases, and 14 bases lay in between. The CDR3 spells CASSLRAGLSEQYF. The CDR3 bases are TGTGCCAGCAGTTTACGAGCGGGCCTCTCCGAGCAGTACTTC.

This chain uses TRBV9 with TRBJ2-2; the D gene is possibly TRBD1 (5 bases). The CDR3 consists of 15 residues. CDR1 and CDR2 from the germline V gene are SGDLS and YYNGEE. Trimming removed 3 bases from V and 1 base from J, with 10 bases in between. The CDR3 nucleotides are TGTGCCAGCAGCGAAAGGGGTATGAACACCGGGGAGCTGTTTTTT. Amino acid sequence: CASSERGMNTGELFF.

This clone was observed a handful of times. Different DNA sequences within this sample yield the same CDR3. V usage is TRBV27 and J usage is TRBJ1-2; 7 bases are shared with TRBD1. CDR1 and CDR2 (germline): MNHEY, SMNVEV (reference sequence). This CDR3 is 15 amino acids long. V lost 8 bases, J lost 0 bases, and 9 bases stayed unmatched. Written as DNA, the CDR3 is TGTGCCAGCGGGCTTGACAGGGTAACTAACTATGGCTACACCTTC. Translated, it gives CASGLDRVTNYGYTF.

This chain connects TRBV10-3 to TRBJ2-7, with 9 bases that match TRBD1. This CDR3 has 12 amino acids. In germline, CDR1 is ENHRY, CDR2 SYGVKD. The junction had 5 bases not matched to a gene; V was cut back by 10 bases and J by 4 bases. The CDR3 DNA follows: TGTGCCAACCGGGACAGGGAATACGAGCAGTACTTC. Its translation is CANRDREYEQYF.

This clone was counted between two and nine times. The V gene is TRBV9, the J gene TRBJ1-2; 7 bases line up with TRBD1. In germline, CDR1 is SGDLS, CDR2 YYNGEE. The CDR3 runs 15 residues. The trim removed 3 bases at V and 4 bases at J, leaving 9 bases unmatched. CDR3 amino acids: CASSAGTATSYGYTF. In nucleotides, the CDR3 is TGTGCCAGCAGCGCAGGGACAGCAACTTCCTATGGCTACACCTTC.

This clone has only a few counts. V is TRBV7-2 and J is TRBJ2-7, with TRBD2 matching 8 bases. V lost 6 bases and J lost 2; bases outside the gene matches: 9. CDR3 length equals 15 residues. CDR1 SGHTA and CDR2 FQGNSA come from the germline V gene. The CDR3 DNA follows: TGTGCCAGCAGAAAAGCCCTAGCGGGCGCCTACGAGCAGTACTTC. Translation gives CASRKALAGAYEQYF. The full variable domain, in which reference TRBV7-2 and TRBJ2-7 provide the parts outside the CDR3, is GAGVSQSPSNKVTEKGKDVELRCDPISGHTALYWYRQSLGQGLEFLIYFQGNSAPDKSGLPSDRFSAERTGGSVSTLTIQRTQQEDSAVYLCASRKALAGAYEQYFGPGTRLTVT.

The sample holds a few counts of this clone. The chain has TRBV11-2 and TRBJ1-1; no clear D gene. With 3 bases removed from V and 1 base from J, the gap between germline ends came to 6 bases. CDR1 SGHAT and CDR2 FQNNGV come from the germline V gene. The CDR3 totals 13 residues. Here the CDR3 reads CASSLQQNTEAFF. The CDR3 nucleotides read TGTGCCAGCAGCTTGCAACAGAACACTGAAGCTTTCTTT.

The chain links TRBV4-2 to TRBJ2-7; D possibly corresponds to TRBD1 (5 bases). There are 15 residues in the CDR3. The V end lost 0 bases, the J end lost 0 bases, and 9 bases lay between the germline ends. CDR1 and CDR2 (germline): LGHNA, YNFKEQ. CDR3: CASSQDQGSSYEQYF. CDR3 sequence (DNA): TGTGCCAGCAGCCAAGATCAGGGCAGCTCCTACGAGCAGTACTTC.

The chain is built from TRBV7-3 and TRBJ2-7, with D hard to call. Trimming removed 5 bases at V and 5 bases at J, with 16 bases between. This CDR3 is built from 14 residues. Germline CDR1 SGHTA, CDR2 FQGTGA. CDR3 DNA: TGTGCCAGCAGCCCCGGAGTAGACTTCCACGAGCAGTACTTC. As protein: CASSPGVDFHEQYF. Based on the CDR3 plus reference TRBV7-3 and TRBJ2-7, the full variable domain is GAGVSQTPSNKVTEKGKYVELRCDPISGHTALYWYRQSLGQGPEFLIYFQGTGAADDSGLPNDRFFAVRPEGSVSTLKIQRTERGDSAVYLCASSPGVDFHEQYFGPGTRLTVT.

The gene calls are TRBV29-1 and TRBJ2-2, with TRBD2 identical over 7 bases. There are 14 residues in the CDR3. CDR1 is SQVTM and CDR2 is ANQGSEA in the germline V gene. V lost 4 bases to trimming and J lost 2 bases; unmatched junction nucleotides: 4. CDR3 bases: TGCAGCGTTGTGCAGCGGGGCAACACCGGGGAGCTGTTTTTT. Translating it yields CSVVQRGNTGELFF.

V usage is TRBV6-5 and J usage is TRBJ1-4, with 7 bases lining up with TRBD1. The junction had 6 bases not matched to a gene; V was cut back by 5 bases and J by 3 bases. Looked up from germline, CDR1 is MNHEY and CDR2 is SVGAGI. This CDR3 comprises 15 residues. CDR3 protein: CASSLAGTANEKLFF. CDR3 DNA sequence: TGTGCCAGCAGTCTAGCAGGGACAGCTAATGAAAAACTGTTTTTT.

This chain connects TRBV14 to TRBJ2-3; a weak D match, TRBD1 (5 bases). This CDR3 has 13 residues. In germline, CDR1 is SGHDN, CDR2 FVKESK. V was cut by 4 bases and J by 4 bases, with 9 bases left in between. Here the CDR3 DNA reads TGTGCCAGCAGCCGCAGGGTTGCAGATACGCAGTATTTT. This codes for CASSRRVADTQYF.

The CDR3 nucleotides are TGTGCCAGCAGCTTGGGGGGCAGTCCGTATGGCTACACCTTC. Translated: CASSLGGSPYGYTF. The V and J genes are TRBV5-4 and TRBJ1-2, with a weak D call TRBD1 (5 bases). With 0 bases removed from V and 5 bases from J, the gap between germline ends came to 11 bases. The germline CDR1 and CDR2 sequences are SGHNT and YYREEE (reference sequence). The CDR3 covers 14 residues.

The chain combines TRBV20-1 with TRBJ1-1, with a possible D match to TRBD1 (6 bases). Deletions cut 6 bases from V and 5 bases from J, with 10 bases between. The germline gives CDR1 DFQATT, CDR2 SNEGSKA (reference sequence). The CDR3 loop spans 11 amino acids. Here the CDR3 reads CSAEGQTEAFF. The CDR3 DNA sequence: TGCAGTGCGGAAGGACAGACTGAAGCTTTCTTT.

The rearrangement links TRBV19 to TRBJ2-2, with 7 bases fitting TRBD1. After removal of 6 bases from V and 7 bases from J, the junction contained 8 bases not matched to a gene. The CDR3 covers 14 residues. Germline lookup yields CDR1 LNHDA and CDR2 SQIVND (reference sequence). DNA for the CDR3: TGTGCCAGTAGGGTACAGGGGTTAGGCGGGGAGCTGTTTTTT. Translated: CASRVQGLGGELFF.

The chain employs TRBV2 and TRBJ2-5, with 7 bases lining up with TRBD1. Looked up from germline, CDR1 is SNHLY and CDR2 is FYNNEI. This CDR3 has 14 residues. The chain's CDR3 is CAQFLTGLRETQYF. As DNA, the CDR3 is TGTGCTCAATTTCTGACAGGGCTCCGGGAGACCCAGTACTTC.

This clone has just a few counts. In DNA, the CDR3 is TGCGCCAGCAGCATCCACGGACTAGATGGGACACAAGAGACCCAGTACTTC. This codes for CASSIHGLDGTQETQYF. This chain connects TRBV5-1 to TRBJ2-5; D possibly corresponds to TRBD2 (7 bases). Trimming stripped 4 bases from V and 2 bases from J, with 21 bases between. The CDR3 extends over 17 amino acids. Per the germline V gene, CDR1 is SGHRS and CDR2 is YFSETQ. Complete variable domain (other parts from reference TRBV5-1 and TRBJ2-5): KAGVTQTPRYLIKTRGQQVTLSCSPISGHRSVSWYQQTPGQGLQFLFEYFSETQRNKGNFPGRFSGRQFSNSRSEMNVSTLELGDSALYLCASSIHGLDGTQETQYFGPGTRLLVL.